This T cell receptor (beta chain) was recorded in a study of blood T cell repertoires in COVID-19. Study-level information: Collection of acute and convalescent COVID-19 samples took place in the United States, Italy and Spain. PBMCs, B-cell-depleted T cells, or T cells were the source of the cDNA or gDNA that made up the material.

In the original workflow: Nucleated cell number was recorded as an estimate derived from reference gene primer amplification. Measured with immunoSEQ multiplex PCR; TCRdb has only the in-frame clones, and not every one. V and J calls plus clone size are reproduced from that table; the DNA served to infer D and trimming. Here the sample spans approximately 71,000 clones, less than 80% being singletons. The CDR3 contains 13 residues. V was pared by 6 bases and J by 8 bases, with 5 bases of the junction left unmatched. Input material: peripheral blood. The rearrangement uses TRBV12-3 or TRBV12-4 and TRBJ2-2, with TRBD2 identical over 8 bases. This receptor was obtained from a man in his 60s with active or convalescent COVID-19. The CDR3 DNA is TGTGCCAGCAGCCTAGCGGGTGTAGGGGAGCTGTTTTTT. Residues: CASSLAGVGELFF.